This TCR beta chain came from a study of identical twins. Findings and caveats of the study: The models gave estimates that fell short of the out-of-frame TCR alpha sharing seen in monozygotic twins. Fewer insertions characterized abundant cord blood beta clonotypes, whereas memory repertoires showed none. Alpha sequences out of frame and shared by twins had excess low generation probability.

After template switching added a universal primer site, the resulting cDNA carried unique molecular identifiers. TCRdb independently ran MiXCR on the 5' RACE reads; one entry per CDR3 protein. The sample consists of some 260,000 distinct CDR3 sequences, over 12% of them appearing once. This clonotype has more than one count but fewer than ten. The antigen is unknown. Input material: memory (CD45RO+) T cells sorted from blood. The source of this sequence is a woman younger than 35 in good health.

CDR3 coding DNA: TGCAGTGCTAGTAAGGGATTGAACACTGAAGCTTTCTTT. This sequence encodes CSASKGLNTEAFF. The chain joins TRBV20-1 to TRBJ1-1, with no clear D. Trimming shortened V by 3 bases and J by 0 bases, and 8 bases separated the two germline ends. Germline CDR1 reads DFQATT; CDR2 reads SNEGSKA (reference sequence). CDR3 length equals 13 residues.